These 24 T cell receptor beta chains came from one sample sequenced in a study of shared clonotypes between healthy human individuals. Libraries were prepared by immunoSEQ multiplex PCR; TCRdb keeps only in-frame clonotypes and omits some of them. The sample gives hundreds of thousands of clones, around 78% of which show up once; around 13% is in the top ten. What was sequenced was PBMCs. The receptors here all came from a middle-aged woman in good health. Some clones in this sample may be carry-over from other donors' samples.

The chain couples TRBV4-2 to TRBJ2-1, with 7 bases aligning to TRBD2. V shed 3 bases and J 1 base; nucleotides not matched to a gene: 9. The CDR3 runs to 17 residues. The germline CDR1 and CDR2 sequences are LGHNA and YNFKEQ. This chain's CDR3 is CASSQPLATYSYNEQFF. The CDR3 nucleotides are TGTGCCAGCAGCCAGCCACTAGCGACCTATTCCTACAATGAGCAGTTCTTC.

In this sample, this clone turned up once. The chain is built from TRBV2 and TRBJ2-3, with unresolved D. Per the germline V gene, CDR1 is SNHLY and CDR2 is FYNNEI. This CDR3 region has 13 residues. Between the trimmed V and J ends, which lost 4 bases and 4 bases, there was a span of 9 bases. DNA for the CDR3: TGTGCCAGCAGTGTCGATAGAGCAGATACGCAGTATTTT. Amino acids: CASSVDRADTQYF. Full variable domain (missing parts from reference TRBV2 and TRBJ2-3): EPEVTQTPSHQVTQMGQEVILRCVPISNHLYFYWYRQILGQKVEFLVSFYNNEISEKSEIFDDQFSVERPDGSNFTLKIRSTKLEDSAMYFCASSVDRADTQYFGPGTRLTVL.

The chain joins TRBV28 to TRBJ2-1, with TRBD2 matching 8 bases. CDR3 length: 15 residues. Trimming removed 4 bases from V and 2 bases from J; junction bases left unmatched: 4. Germline V lookup: CDR1 MDHEN, CDR2 SYDVKM. CDR3 bases: TGTGCCAGCAGTTCGAGCGGGAGCACCTACAATGAGCAGTTCTTC. Protein product: CASSSSGSTYNEQFF. Variable domain in full (rest from reference TRBV28 and TRBJ2-1): DVKVTQSSRYLVKRTGEKVFLECVQDMDHENMFWYRQDPGLGLRLIYFSYDVKMKEKGDIPEGYSVSREKKERFSLILESASTNQTSMYLCASSSSGSTYNEQFFGPGTRLTVL.

The rearrangement uses TRBV6-1 and TRBJ1-2; TRBD1 might be the D (5 bases). Trimming took 0 bases from V and 8 from J, leaving 13 bases between them. CDR1 is MNHNS, CDR2 SASEGT, per germline. The CDR3 is 14 residues long. The CDR3 is CASSEAGGFGGYTF. The CDR3 nucleotides are TGTGCCAGCAGTGAAGCGGGGGGGTTTGGCGGCTACACCTTC.

The chain uses TRBV4-2 and TRBJ1-1; D unresolved. CDR1 is LGHNA, CDR2 YNFKEQ, per germline. V gave up 4 bases and J gave up 4 bases, with 10 bases separating them. The length of the CDR3 is 13 residues. The DNA of the CDR3 is TGTGCCAGCAGCCCTGTGGGGTCCACTGAAGCTTTCTTT. It specifies CASSPVGSTEAFF.

The chain employs TRBV19 and TRBJ1-5, with D possibly matching TRBD1 (5 bases). CDR1 and CDR2 from the germline V gene are LNHDA and SQIVND (reference sequence). The CDR3 has 15 amino acids. With 3 bases removed from V and 4 bases from J, the gap between germline ends came to 13 bases. This chain's CDR3 is CASSMFGGENQPQHF. CDR3 nucleotide sequence: TGTGCCAGTAGTATGTTCGGGGGGGAAAATCAGCCCCAGCATTTT.

As to this clone: This may be a read error, as it is one base from a much larger clone. The chain couples TRBV27 to TRBJ2-5, with a weak D call TRBD1 (6 bases). The CDR3 runs to 13 residues. V was trimmed by 6 bases and J by 1 base, leaving 9 bases between them. Looked up from germline, CDR1 is MNHEY and CDR2 is SMNVEV (reference sequence). The CDR3 DNA reads as TGTGCCAGCAGCCACAGGGTCCAAGAGACCCAGTACTTC. It yields the protein CASSHRVQETQYF.

The V gene is TRBV19, the J gene TRBJ1-2, with D possibly matching TRBD1 (5 bases). The V end lost 6 bases, the J end lost 5 bases, and 22 bases lay between the germline ends. From germline, CDR1 is LNHDA and CDR2 SQIVND (reference sequence). The CDR3 is made up of 16 amino acids. CDR3 protein: CASSRREAPGGYGYTF. DNA of the CDR3: TGTGCCAGTAGCAGAAGGGAGGCCCCCGGGGGTTATGGCTACACCTTC. The full variable domain, its missing parts supplied by reference TRBV19 and TRBJ1-2, is DGGITQSPKYLFRKEGQNVTLSCEQNLNHDAMYWYRQDPGQGLRLIYYSQIVNDFQKGDIAEGYSVSREKKESFPLTVTSAQKNPTAFYLCASSRREAPGGYGYTFGSGTRLTVV.

The rearrangement links TRBV10-3 to TRBJ1-1, with D maybe TRBD1 (5 bases). The CDR3 has 15 residues. Germline CDR1 reads ENHRY; CDR2 reads SYGVKD. V lost 5 bases and J lost 4, with 17 bases in between. CDR3 nucleotides: TGTGCCATCAGTCAAGGCCCGGGACTTGGCACTGAAGCTTTCTTT. It translates to CAISQGPGLGTEAFF.

The V and J genes are TRBV4-1 and TRBJ2-7, with 11 nucleotides matching TRBD1. The CDR3 extends over 15 amino acids. V gave up 1 base and J gave up 3 bases; unmatched junction bases: 2. Germline V CDR1 and CDR2: MGHRA, YSYEKL. The CDR3 nucleotides read TGCGCCAGCAGCCAAGTTGGGACAGGGGGCTACGAGCAGTACTTC. Translated: CASSQVGTGGYEQYF.

The sample holds one count of this clone. This sequence joins TRBV7-2 and TRBJ1-2; 8 bases agree with TRBD1. CDR3 length equals 15 residues. CDR1 and CDR2 (germline): SGHTA, FQGNSA. V dropped 5 bases and J dropped 0; count of bases not matched to a gene: 5. The CDR3 region is CASSLRTGTNYGYTF. CDR3 sequence (DNA): TGTGCCAGCAGCCTACGGACAGGGACTAACTATGGCTACACCTTC. Combining the CDR3 with reference TRBV7-2 and TRBJ1-2 gives the whole variable domain GAGVSQSPSNKVTEKGKDVELRCDPISGHTALYWYRQSLGQGLEFLIYFQGNSAPDKSGLPSDRFSAERTGGSVSTLTIQRTQQEDSAVYLCASSLRTGTNYGYTFGSGTRLTVV.

The chain couples TRBV10-2 to TRBJ2-2, with 8 nucleotides matching TRBD2. V trimming: 4 bases; J trimming: 6 bases; junction bases outside the gene matches: 7. In germline, CDR1 is WSHSY, CDR2 SAAADI. The CDR3 is made up of 15 amino acids. CDR3 region: CASSGGLGEAGELFF. The CDR3 bases are TGCGCCAGCAGTGGGGGACTAGGTGAAGCCGGGGAGCTGTTTTTT.

This clone came up once. The V and J genes are TRBV15 and TRBJ2-7; D is perhaps TRBD2 (6 bases). CDR1 LNHNV and CDR2 YYDKDF come from the germline V gene (reference sequence). Trimming shortened V by 1 base and J by 4 bases, and 8 bases separated the two germline ends. The CDR3 extends over 13 amino acids. The CDR3 here is CATSRVGGYEQYF. In nucleotides, the CDR3 is TGTGCCACCAGCAGAGTGGGGGGATACGAGCAGTACTTC.

The chain carries TRBV5-1 and TRBJ1-4, with 7 nucleotides matching TRBD1. Losses at the gene ends were 4 bases for V and 3 bases for J; bases not matched to a gene: 3. CDR1 and CDR2 from the germline V gene are SGHRS and YFSETQ. The CDR3 has 14 amino acids. CDR3 in DNA: TGCGCCAGCAGCCAACAGGGGTCTAATGAAAAACTGTTTTTT. It is translated as CASSQQGSNEKLFF.

CDR3 loop: CASSQRTGAVRDEQYF. CDR3 nucleotide sequence: TGCGCCAGCAGCCAACGGACAGGGGCTGTACGGGACGAGCAGTACTTC. This sequence joins TRBV4-1 and TRBJ2-7, with 9 nucleotides matching TRBD1. The CDR3 extends over 16 amino acids. J lost 5 bases, V lost 2 bases, and 10 bases had no gene match. The germline CDR1 and CDR2 sequences are MGHRA and YSYEKL.

This chain connects TRBV29-1 to TRBJ1-3; 9 nucleotides line up with TRBD1. With 4 bases clipped from V and 5 bases from J, the junction kept 6 bases outside the gene matches. CDR1 SQVTM and CDR2 ANQGSEA come from the germline V gene. The CDR3 runs 14 residues. The chain's CDR3 is CSVVEQGARNTIYF. CDR3 DNA: TGCAGCGTTGTAGAACAGGGGGCAAGAAACACCATATATTTT.

On this clone: Given a much more abundant clone one base away, this may be a read error. Additional DNA sequences in this sample encode the identical CDR3. The V call is TRBV9, the J call TRBJ2-7; D not certain. The CDR3 covers 14 residues. Germline values: CDR1 SGDLS, CDR2 YYNGEE. CDR3 sequence (DNA): TGTGCCAGCAGCGCCGACCCCCATGGGGTGGAGCAATACTTC. This encodes CASSADPHGVEQYF. Looking up the rest from reference TRBV9 and TRBJ2-7 gives the full variable domain: DSGVTQTPKHLITATGQRVTLRCSPRSGDLSVYWYQQSLDQGLQFLIQYYNGEERAKGNILERFSAQQFPDLHSELNLSSLELGDSALYFCASSADPHGVEQYFGPGTRLTVT.

This clone was seen only a few times. This rearrangement joins TRBV7-8 to TRBJ1-3; tentative D call: TRBD1 (5 bases). V gave up 1 base and J gave up 0 bases, with 10 bases separating them. Germline V gives CDR1 SGHVS, CDR2 FQNEAQ. This CDR3 is 16 amino acids long. CDR3 residues: CASSLVAGNSGNTIYF. The CDR3 nucleotides are TGTGCCAGCAGCTTAGTGGCAGGGAACTCTGGAAACACCATATATTTT.

This clone was seen at least ten times. The gene calls are TRBV7-3 and TRBJ2-2; D gene uncertain. The length of the CDR3 is 12 residues. V was trimmed by 5 bases and J by 6 bases, leaving 7 bases between them. From germline, CDR1 is SGHTA and CDR2 FQGTGA. The CDR3 bases are TGTGCCAGCAGCCCGAGTTCCGGGGAGCTGTTTTTT. It codes for CASSPSSGELFF.

This clone showed up just once. The chain recombines TRBV5-1 with TRBJ2-7; the D gene is possibly TRBD1 (5 bases). Looked up from germline, CDR1 is SGHRS and CDR2 is YFSETQ. This CDR3 is 15 amino acids long. Trimming removed 0 bases at V and 2 bases at J, with 12 bases between. The CDR3 spells CASSLVQGPTYEQYF. CDR3 bases: TGCGCCAGCAGCTTGGTTCAGGGTCCCACCTACGAGCAGTACTTC.

Comment on this clone: Other DNA sequences of this sample code for an identical CDR3. The J gene is TRBJ2-6, the V gene TRBV18, with D unclear. This CDR3 comprises 13 residues. Germline V gene lookup returns CDR1 KGHSH and CDR2 LQKENI. Trimming took off 2 bases at V and 4 bases at J, with 3 bases between the two ends. The CDR3 DNA is TGTGCCAGCTCACCAAGCGGGGCCAACGTCCTGACTTTC. It encodes CASSPSGANVLTF.

This clone is a singleton in its sample. A read error may account for a junction end that differs from germline. The rearrangement links TRBV7-7 to TRBJ2-1; D remains ambiguous. This CDR3 comprises 15 residues. CDR1 and CDR2 from the germline V gene are SSHAT and FNYEAQ (reference sequence). The CDR3 bases are TGTGCTAGCAGCTTAAGGAAGTCCTCCCACAATGAGCAGTTCTTC. This sequence encodes CASSLRKSSHNEQFF. The full variable domain, in which reference TRBV7-7 and TRBJ2-1 provide the parts outside the CDR3, is GAGVSQSPRYKVTKRGQDVTLRCDPISSHATLYWYQQALGQGPEFLTYFNYEAQPDKSGLPSDRFSAERPEGSISTLTIQRTEQRDSAMYRCASSLRKSSHNEQFFGPGTRLTVL.

This sequence joins TRBV2 and TRBJ2-5; TRBD2 agrees at 11 bases. This CDR3 is 16 amino acids long. Germline-derived CDR1 and CDR2 are SNHLY and FYNNEI. V shed 0 bases and J 5 bases; nucleotides not matched to a gene: 5. The CDR3 nucleotides read TGTGCCAGCAGTGAAGCGGGGAGACTAGCGGGGGAGACCCAGTACTTC. This codes for CASSEAGRLAGETQYF.

Comments on this clone: A much larger clonotype is one base distant, so this may be a read error. In nucleotides, the CDR3 is TGTGCCAGCAGCTTAACAGGGAACTACGAGCAGTACTTC. Protein product: CASSLTGNYEQYF. The genes are TRBV7-9 and TRBJ2-7; D is possibly TRBD1 (6 bases). In germline, CDR1 is SEHNR, CDR2 FQNEAQ (reference sequence). V lost 2 bases, J lost 3 bases, and 8 bases lay in between. The CDR3 runs 13 residues.